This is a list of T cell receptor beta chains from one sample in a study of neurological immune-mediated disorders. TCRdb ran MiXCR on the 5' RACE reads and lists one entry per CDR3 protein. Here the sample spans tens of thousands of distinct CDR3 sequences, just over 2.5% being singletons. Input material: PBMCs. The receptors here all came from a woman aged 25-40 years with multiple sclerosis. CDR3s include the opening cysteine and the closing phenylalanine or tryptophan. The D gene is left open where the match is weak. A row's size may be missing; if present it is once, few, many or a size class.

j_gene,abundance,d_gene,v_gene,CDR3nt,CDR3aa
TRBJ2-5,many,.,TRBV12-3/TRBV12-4,TGTGCCAGCACTATGGAGGGATCGAAAGAGACCCAGTACTTC,CASTMEGSKETQYF
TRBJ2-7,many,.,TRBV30,TGTGCCTGGAGTGGAGCCCCGAAGGCCTACGAGCAGTACTTC,CAWSGAPKAYEQYF
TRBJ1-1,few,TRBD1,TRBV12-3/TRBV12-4,TGTGCCAGCACCGTAGACAGGGGAGGTACTGAAGCTTTCTTT,CASTVDRGGTEAFF
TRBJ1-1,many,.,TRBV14,TGTGCCAGCAGCCTACGGACCCGAAGTGGTGAAGCTTTCTTT,CASSLRTRSGEAFF
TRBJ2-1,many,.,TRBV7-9,TGTGCCAGCAGCTTCGGGGGAGATGAGCAGTTCTTC,CASSFGGDEQFF
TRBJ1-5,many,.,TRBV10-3,TGTGCCATCAGGAACGGCCTCGGCAATCAGCCCCAGCATTTT,CAIRNGLGNQPQHF
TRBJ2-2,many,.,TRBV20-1,TGCAGTGCTAGAGACAGGGGGGACACCGGGGAGCTGTTTTTT,CSARDRGDTGELFF
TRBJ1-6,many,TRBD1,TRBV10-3,TGTGCCATCAGCCGGACAGGGAATTCACCCCTCCACTTT,CAISRTGNSPLHF
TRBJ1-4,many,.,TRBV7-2,TGTGCCAGCAGCTTAGCCGGGCCCCCTCTAAAACTGTTTTTT,CASSLAGPPLKLFF
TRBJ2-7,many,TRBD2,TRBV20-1,TGCAGTGCCAGACCTAGCGGACCACCCTACGAGCAGTACTTC,CSARPSGPPYEQYF
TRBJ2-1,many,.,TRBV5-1,TGCGCCAGCAGCTTGGGGGAAAGCTCCTACAATGAGCAGTTCTTC,CASSLGESSYNEQFF
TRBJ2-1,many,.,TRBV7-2,TGTGCCAGCAGCTTAGGAAGGAATTTCTACAATGAGCAGTTCTTC,CASSLGRNFYNEQFF
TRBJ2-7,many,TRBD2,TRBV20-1,TGCAGTGCTAGAGAGTTCCCACTAGCGCAGAGCTCCTACGAGCAGTACTTC,CSAREFPLAQSSYEQYF
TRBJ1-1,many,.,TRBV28,TGTGCCAGCAGCAGGGACACTGAAGCTTTCTTT,CASSRDTEAFF
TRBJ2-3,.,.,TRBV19,TGTGCCAGTAGTCCCCTGGATGGGACAGATACGCAGTATTTT,CASSPLDGTDTQYF
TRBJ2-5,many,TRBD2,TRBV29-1,TGCAGCGTAGCGGGAGAAAGTGGAGAGACCCAGTACTTC,CSVAGESGETQYF
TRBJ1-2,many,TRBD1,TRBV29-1,TGCAGCGCCGTCGGGACAGGGAACTTCTATGGCTACACCTTC,CSAVGTGNFYGYTF
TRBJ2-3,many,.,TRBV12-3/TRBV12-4,TGTGCCAGCAGGACGAAACGGGACTCCCCTACAGATACGCAGTATTTT,CASRTKRDSPTDTQYF
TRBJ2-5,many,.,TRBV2,TGTGCCAGCAGTGAAGGGCCAGCGATACGAGAGACCCAGTACTTC,CASSEGPAIRETQYF
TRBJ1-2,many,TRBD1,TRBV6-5,TGTGCCAGCAGTTACCTCCCTTGGGATGGGACAGGGGGCATTGGCTACACCTTC,CASSYLPWDGTGGIGYTF
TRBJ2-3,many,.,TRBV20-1,TGCAGTGCTCCGAACAGCGGCACAGATACGCAGTATTTT,CSAPNSGTDTQYF
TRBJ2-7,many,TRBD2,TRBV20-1,TGCAGTGCCGGGGTAGCGGGATACTTC,CSAGVAGYF
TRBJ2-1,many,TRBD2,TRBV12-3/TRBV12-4,TGTGCCAGCAGTTTGGGCGGGAGGGCCATGAATGAGCAGTTCTTC,CASSLGGRAMNEQFF
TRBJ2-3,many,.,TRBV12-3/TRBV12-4,TGTGCCAGCAGTTTACCCGAGACGGCAGTCGTCACAGATACGCAGTATTTT,CASSLPETAVVTDTQYF
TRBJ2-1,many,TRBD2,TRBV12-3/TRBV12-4,TGTGCCAGCACCCGGACTAGCGGGTACAATGAGCAGTTCTTC,CASTRTSGYNEQFF
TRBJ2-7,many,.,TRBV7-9,TGTGCCAGCAGCTTCCCCGGAGAGCAGTACTTC,CASSFPGEQYF
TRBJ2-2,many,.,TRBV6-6,TGTGCCAGCAGTTCCCCGACACTTGCGAACACCGGGGAGCTGTTTTTT,CASSSPTLANTGELFF